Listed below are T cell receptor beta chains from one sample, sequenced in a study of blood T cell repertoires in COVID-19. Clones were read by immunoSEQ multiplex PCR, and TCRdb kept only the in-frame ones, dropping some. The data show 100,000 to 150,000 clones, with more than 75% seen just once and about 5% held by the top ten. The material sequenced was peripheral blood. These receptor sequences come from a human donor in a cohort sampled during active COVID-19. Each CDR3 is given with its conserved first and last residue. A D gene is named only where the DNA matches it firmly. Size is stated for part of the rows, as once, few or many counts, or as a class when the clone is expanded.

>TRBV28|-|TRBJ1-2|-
CATYRVWGYTF
TGTGCCACCTACAGGGTTTGGGGCTACACCTTC
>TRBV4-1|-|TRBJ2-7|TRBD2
CASSQGAGLSSGAPYEQYF
TGCGCCAGCAGCCAAGGGGCGGGACTGTCTAGCGGGGCACCCTACGAGCAGTACTTC
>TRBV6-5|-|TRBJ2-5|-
CASSQGPLQTQYF
TGTGCCAGCAGTCAGGGTCCGTTACAGACCCAGTACTTC
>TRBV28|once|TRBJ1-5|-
CASSPNDYSNQPQHF
TGTGCCAGCAGTCCTAATGACTATAGCAATCAGCCCCAGCATTTT
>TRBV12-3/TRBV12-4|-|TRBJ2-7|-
CASSFDTYEQYF
TGTGCCAGCAGCTTCGACACCTACGAGCAGTACTTC
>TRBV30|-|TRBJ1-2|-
CAWKLTANYGYTF
TGTGCCTGGAAACTAACCGCGAACTATGGCTACACCTTC
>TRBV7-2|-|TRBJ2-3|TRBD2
CASSLLAGESYTQYF
TGTGCCAGCAGCTTACTAGCGGGAGAATCGTATACGCAGTATTTT
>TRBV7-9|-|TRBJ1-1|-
CASSFGLANTEAFF
TGTGCCAGCAGCTTTGGACTGGCGAACACTGAAGCTTTCTTT
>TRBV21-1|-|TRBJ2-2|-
CASSKPPDWTNTGELFF
TGTGCCAGCAGCAAACCGCCGGACTGGACGAACACCGGGGAGCTGTTTTTT
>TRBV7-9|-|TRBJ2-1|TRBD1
CASSPDRGRVHEQFF
TGTGCCAGCAGCCCAGACAGGGGGCGCGTCCATGAGCAGTTCTTC
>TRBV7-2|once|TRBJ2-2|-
CASSLRAGELFF
TGTGCCAGCAGCTTACGGGCCGGGGAGCTGTTTTTT
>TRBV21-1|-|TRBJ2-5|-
CASSTREGRTDQETQYF
TGTGCCAGCAGCACCAGGGAGGGAAGGACAGACCAAGAGACCCAGTACTTC
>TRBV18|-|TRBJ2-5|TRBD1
CASSPTGQGGKGETQYF
TGTGCCAGCTCACCCACTGGACAGGGTGGTAAAGGGGAGACCCAGTACTTC
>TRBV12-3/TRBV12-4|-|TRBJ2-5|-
CASSLGGGETQYF
TGTGCCAGCAGTTTAGGTGGGGGGGAGACCCAGTACTTC
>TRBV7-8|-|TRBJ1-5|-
CASSLEGSDQPQHF
TGTGCCAGCAGCTTAGAAGGGAGCGATCAGCCCCAGCATTTT
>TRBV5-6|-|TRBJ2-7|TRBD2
CASSLASSGSLYEQYF
TGTGCCAGCAGCTTGGCGTCTAGCGGGAGTCTCTACGAGCAGTACTTC
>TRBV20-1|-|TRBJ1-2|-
CSASRSYGYTF
TGCAGTGCTAGCCGGAGCTATGGCTACACCTTC
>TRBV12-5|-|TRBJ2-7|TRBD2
CASGFTSGISYEQYF
TGTGCTAGTGGTTTTACTAGCGGGATCTCCTACGAGCAGTACTTC
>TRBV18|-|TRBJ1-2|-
CASSPPTRGSGTF
TGTGCCAGCTCACCACCGACCCGGGGGTCCGGCACCTTC
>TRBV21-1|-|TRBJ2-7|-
CASSTGPVKGPSSYEQYF
TGTGCCAGCAGCACTGGGCCGGTGAAGGGGCCCTCTTCCTACGAGCAGTACTTC
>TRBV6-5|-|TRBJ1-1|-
CASSLTQSTEAFF
TGTGCCAGCAGCCTGACACAGTCCACTGAAGCTTTCTTT
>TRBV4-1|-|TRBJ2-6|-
CASSQDRRGAGANVLTF
TGCGCCAGCAGCCAAGATCGCAGGGGAGCTGGGGCCAACGTCCTGACTTTC
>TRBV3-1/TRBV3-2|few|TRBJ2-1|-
CASSQVRAAEQFF
TGTGCCAGCAGCCAAGTGAGGGCAGCTGAGCAGTTCTTC
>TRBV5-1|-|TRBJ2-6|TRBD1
CASSLTGYSGANVLTF
TGCGCCAGCAGCCTGACAGGGTACTCTGGGGCCAACGTCCTGACTTTC
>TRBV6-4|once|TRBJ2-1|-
CASRLFHSYNEQFF
TGTGCCAGCAGACTTTTTCACTCCTACAATGAGCAGTTCTTC
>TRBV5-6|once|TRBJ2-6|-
CASSLTGTGAAGANVLTF
TGTGCCAGCAGCTTAACAGGGACCGGCGCGGCCGGGGCCAACGTCCTGACTTTC